These 2 T cell receptor beta chains were sequenced from one sample in a study of vaccination effects on CD4 cells after COVID-19. Produced via immunoSEQ multiplex PCR; TCRdb's table is partial and in-frame only. Altogether some 40,000 clones are present, less than 85% being singletons, with the ten largest covering 3.5% to 4.5%. Isolation of CD4+ T cells took place after 10 days of culture. PCR showed that the person got SARS-CoV-2 infection at some point between March and December 2020. Each person got two doses of an mRNA SARS-CoV-2 vaccine, BNT162b2 or mRNA-1273. These TCRs' antigens remain unknown. Sequencing used CD4+ T cells from PBMCs cultured without peptide, obtained after COVID-19 vaccination. These receptors were collected from a human donor who had a prior SARS-CoV-2 infection.

The chain links TRBV20-1 to TRBJ2-1; possibly TRBD2 for D (6 bases). V was cut by 3 bases and J by 0 bases, with 12 bases left in between. This CDR3 has 15 amino acids. The germline CDR1 and CDR2 sequences are DFQATT and SNEGSKA (reference sequence). CDR3 nucleotides: TGCAGTGCTAGTAGCGGACGGAGCTCCTACAATGAGCAGTTCTTC. It codes for CSASSGRSSYNEQFF.

The rearrangement links TRBV5-5 to TRBJ1-6, with D uncertain. CDR3 size: 16 residues. Trimming shortened V by 1 base and J by 7 bases, and 15 bases separated the two germline ends. Germline-derived CDR1 and CDR2 are SGHKS and YYEKEE (reference sequence). Here the CDR3 reads CASSLSPQVTNSPLHF. The DNA of the CDR3 is TGTGCCAGCAGCTTGAGTCCCCAGGTTACGAATTCACCCCTCCACTTT. The whole variable domain, remainder taken from reference TRBV5-5 and TRBJ1-6, is DAGVTQSPTHLIKTRGQQVTLRCSPISGHKSVSWYQQVLGQGPQFIFQYYEKEERGRGNFPDRFSARQFPNYSSELNVNALLLGDSALYLCASSLSPQVTNSPLHFGNGTRLTVT.